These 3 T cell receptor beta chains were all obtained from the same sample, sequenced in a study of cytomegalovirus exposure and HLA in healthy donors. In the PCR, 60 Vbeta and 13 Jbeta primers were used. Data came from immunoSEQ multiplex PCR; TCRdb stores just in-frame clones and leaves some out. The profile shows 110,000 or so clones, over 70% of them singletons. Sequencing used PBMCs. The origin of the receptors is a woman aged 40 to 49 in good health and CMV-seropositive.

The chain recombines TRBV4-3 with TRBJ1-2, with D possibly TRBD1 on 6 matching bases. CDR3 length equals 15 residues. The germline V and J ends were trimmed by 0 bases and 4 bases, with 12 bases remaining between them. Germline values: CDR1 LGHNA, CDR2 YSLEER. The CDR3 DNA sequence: TGCGCCAGCAGCCAAGATCGGGGGGCCACCTATGGCTACACCTTC. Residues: CASSQDRGATYGYTF.

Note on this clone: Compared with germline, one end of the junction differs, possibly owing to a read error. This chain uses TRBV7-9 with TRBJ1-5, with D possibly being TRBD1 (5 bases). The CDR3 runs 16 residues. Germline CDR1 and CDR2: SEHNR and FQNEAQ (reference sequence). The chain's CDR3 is CSSSLAGGKGNQPQHF. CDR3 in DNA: TGTTCCAGCAGCTTAGCGGGGGGTAAGGGCAATCAGCCCCAGCATTTT.

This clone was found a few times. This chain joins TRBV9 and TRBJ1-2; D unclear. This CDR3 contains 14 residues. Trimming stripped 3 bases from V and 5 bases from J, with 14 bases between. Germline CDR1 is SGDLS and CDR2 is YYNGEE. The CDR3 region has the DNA TGTGCCAGCAGCGATCGAGTAGGGAGATATGGCTACACCTTC. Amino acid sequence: CASSDRVGRYGYTF.